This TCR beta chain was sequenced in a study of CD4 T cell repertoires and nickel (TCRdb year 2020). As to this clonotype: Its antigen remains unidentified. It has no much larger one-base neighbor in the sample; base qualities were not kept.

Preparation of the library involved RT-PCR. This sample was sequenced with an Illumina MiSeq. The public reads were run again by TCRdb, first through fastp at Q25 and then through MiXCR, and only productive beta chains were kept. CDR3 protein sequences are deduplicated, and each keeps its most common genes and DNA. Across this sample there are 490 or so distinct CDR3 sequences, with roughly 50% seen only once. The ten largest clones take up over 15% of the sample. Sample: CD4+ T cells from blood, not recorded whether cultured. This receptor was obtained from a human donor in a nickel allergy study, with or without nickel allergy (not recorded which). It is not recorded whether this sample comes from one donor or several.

The nucleotide sequence is given as TGTGCCAGCAGCTTGAGCAGCTCTGGGGCCAACGTCCTGACTTTC. It translates as CASSLSSSGANVLTF. The chain was built from TRBV7-2 and TRBJ2-6; there is no confident call for the D gene. Cut back by 3 bases and 0 bases, the V and J ends lie 6 bases apart. Taken from cysteine to phenylalanine, the CDR3 has 15 residues. CDR3 DNA is the only sequence kept; it has 45 bases, read in frame from the first base. The germline V gene yields SGHTA for CDR1 and FQGNSA for CDR2.